This T cell receptor beta chain was sequenced during a study of a mutant IDH1 vaccine in newly diagnosed glioma. Looking at the study overall: Radiotherapy, temozolomide, or both had been given previously, and both were given to most.

The CDR3 has 11 residues. CDR1 and CDR2 (germline): SNHLY, FYNNEI. V was clipped by 4 bases and J by 7 bases, with 7 bases between them. The method was immunoSEQ multiplex PCR; TCRdb's version includes in-frame clones alone and lacks a portion of them. This sample has approximately 25,000 clones, with roughly 80% found just once. In the case of this clone: Its specificity is unknown.

The time point: week 11, during vaccination. Doses consisted of 300 ug of mutant IDH1 20-mer peptide each, paired with topical imiquimod. Whole-study results and caveats: Pseudoprogression seemingly bore no relation to changes in top peripheral T cell clonotypes.

The chain links TRBV2 to TRBJ2-5; D remains ambiguous. The sample consisted of PBMCs, taken from a glioma patient whose treatment included an IDH1 peptide vaccine. This TCR was recovered from a woman under 30 with glioma. CDR3 in amino acids: CASSASGTQYF. Here the CDR3 DNA reads TGTGCCAGCAGTGCGTCGGGGACCCAGTACTTC.